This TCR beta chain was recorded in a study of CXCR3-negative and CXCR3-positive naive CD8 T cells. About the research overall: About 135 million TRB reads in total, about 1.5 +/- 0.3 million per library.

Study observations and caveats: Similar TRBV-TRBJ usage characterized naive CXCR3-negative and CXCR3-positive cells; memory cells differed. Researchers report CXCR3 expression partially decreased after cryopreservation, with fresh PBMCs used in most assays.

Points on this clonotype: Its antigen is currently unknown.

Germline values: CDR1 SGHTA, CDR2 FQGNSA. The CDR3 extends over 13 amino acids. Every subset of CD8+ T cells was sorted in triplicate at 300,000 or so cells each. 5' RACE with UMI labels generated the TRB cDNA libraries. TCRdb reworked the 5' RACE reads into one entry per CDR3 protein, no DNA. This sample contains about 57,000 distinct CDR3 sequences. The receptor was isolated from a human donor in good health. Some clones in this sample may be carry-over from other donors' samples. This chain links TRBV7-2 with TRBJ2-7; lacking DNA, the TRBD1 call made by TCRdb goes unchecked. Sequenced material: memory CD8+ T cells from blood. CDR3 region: CASSLGGVYEQYF.